This paragraph covers one T cell receptor (beta chain) sequence. The data derive from a study of blood T cell repertoires in COVID-19. Turning to the study itself: Sites in the United States, Italy and Spain provided acute and convalescent COVID-19 samples. PBMCs, B-cell-depleted T cells, or T cells were the source of the cDNA or gDNA that made up the material.

V was cut by 3 bases and J by 1 base, with 10 bases left in between. Germline CDR1 SGHAT, CDR2 FQDESV (reference sequence). The CDR3 runs 15 residues. How the authors handled the data: Counts of nucleated cells, estimated from reference gene primer amplification, were obtained. Here immunoSEQ multiplex PCR was the method, and the copy in TCRdb shows in-frame clones only, minus some. That table is the source of V, J and clone size, and D and trimming were worked out from the DNA. The data show roughly 25,000 clones, 75% to 90% seen once. The clonotype comes from an elderly woman with acute or convalescent COVID-19. The chain has TRBV11-1 and TRBJ1-3; TRBD1 might be the D (5 bases). Sequencing was carried out using peripheral blood. As DNA, the CDR3 is TGTGCCAGCAGCTTCACCGGGACTTCTGGAAACACCATATATTTT. It translates to CASSFTGTSGNTIYF.